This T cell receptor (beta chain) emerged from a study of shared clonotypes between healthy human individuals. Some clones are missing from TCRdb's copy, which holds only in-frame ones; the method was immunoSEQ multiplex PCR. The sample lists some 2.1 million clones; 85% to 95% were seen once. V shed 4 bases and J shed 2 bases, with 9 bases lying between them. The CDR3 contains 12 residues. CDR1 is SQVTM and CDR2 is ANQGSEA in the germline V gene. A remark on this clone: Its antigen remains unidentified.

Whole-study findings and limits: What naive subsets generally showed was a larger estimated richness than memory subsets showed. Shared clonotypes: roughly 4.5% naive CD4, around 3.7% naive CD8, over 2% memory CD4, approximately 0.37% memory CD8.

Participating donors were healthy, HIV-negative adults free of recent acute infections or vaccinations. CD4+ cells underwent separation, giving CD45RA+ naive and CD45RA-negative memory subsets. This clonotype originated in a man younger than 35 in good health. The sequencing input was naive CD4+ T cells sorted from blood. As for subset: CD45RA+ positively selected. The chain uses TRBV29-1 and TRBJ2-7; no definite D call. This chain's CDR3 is CSVVTATYEQYF. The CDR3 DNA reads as TGCAGCGTTGTGACCGCCACCTACGAGCAGTACTTC.